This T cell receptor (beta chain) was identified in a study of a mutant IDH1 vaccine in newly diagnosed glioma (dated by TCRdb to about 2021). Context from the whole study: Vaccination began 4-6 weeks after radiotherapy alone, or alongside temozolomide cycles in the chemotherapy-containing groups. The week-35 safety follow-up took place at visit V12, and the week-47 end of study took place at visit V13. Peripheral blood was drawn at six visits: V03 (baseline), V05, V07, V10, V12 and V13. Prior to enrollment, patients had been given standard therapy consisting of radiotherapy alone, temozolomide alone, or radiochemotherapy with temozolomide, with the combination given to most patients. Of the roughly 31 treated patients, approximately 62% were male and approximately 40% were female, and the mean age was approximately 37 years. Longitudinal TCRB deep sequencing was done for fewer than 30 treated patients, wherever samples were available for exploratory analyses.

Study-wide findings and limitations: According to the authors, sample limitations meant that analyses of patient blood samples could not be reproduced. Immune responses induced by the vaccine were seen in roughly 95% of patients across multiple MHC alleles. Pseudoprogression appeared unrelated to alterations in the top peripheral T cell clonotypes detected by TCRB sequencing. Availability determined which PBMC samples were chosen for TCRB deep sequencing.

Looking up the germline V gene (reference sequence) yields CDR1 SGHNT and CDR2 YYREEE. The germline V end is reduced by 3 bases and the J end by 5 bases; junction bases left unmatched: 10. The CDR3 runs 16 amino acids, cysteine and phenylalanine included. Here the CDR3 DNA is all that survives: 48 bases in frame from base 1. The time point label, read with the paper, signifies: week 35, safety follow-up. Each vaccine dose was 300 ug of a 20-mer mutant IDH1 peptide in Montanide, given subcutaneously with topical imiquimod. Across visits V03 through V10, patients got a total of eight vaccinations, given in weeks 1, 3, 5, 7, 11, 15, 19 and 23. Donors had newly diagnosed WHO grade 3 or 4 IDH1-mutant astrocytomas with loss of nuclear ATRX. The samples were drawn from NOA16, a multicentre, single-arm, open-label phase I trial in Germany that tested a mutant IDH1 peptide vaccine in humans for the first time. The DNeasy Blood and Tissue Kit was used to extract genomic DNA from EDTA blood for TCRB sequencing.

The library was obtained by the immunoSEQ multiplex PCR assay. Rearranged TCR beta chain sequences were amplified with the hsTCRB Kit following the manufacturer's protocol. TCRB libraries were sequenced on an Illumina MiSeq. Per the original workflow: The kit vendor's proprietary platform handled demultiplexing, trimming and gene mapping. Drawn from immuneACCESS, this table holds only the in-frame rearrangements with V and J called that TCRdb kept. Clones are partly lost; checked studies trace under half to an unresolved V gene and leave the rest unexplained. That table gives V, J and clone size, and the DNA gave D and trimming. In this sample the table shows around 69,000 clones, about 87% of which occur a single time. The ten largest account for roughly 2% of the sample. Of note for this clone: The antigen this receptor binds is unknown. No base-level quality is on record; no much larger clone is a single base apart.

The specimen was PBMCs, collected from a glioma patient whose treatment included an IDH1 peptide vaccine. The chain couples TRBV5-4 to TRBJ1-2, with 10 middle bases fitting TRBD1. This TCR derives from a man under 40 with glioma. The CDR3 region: CASSSAAGTGEYGYTF. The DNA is TGTGCCAGCAGCTCCGCGGCGGGGACAGGGGAGTATGGCTACACCTTC.